These 18 T cell receptor beta chains originate from one sample sequenced in a study of early T cells in non-severe SARS-CoV-2 infection. Via MiXCR, TCRdb re-called the 5' RACE reads, giving one row per CDR3 protein. The sample records about 64,000 distinct CDR3 sequences, around 13% being singletons. The material sequenced was whole blood. The receptors shown here come from an adult who was a healthcare worker with PCR-confirmed SARS-CoV-2 infection or an uninfected control (not recorded which).

This clonotype has just a few counts. The rearrangement uses TRBV7-6 and TRBJ2-3; D not certain. Trimming stripped 5 bases from V and 7 bases from J, with 10 bases between. The germline V gene encodes CDR1 SGHVS and CDR2 FNYEAQ. This CDR3 is built from 12 residues. CDR3 amino acids: CASSPRSHTQYF. In DNA, the CDR3 is TGTGCCAGCAGCCCCAGGAGCCATACGCAGTATTTT. The variable domain in full, with the rest retrieved from reference TRBV7-6 and TRBJ2-3, is GAGVSQSPRYKVTKRGQDVALRCDPISGHVSLYWYRQALGQGPEFLTYFNYEAQQDKSGLPNDRFSAERPEGSISTLTIQRTEQRDSAMYRCASSPRSHTQYFGPGTRLTVL.

There are many counts of this clonotype. The V and J genes are TRBV7-9 and TRBJ2-7; the D gene is possibly TRBD2 (5 bases). V was trimmed by 6 bases and J by 6 bases, leaving 12 bases between them. CDR1 is SEHNR, CDR2 FQNEAQ, per germline (reference sequence). The CDR3 extends over 12 amino acids. The CDR3 is CASSPAGVEQYF. The CDR3 nucleotides are TGTGCCAGCAGTCCGGCCGGGGTCGAGCAGTACTTC.

This clonotype was recorded a few times. The chain uses TRBV5-8 and TRBJ2-3; 12 positions match TRBD2. Germline-derived CDR1 and CDR2 are SGHTS and YDEGEE. The CDR3 is 16 amino acids. V gave up 4 bases and J gave up 5 bases; unmatched junction bases: 8. The CDR3 coding sequence is TGTGCCAGCAGCGTCTCTAGCGGGGGGGCTGGAGATACGCAGTATTTT. Translating gives CASSVSSGGAGDTQYF.

The table lists this clonotype with a few counts. The chain uses TRBV20-1 and TRBJ2-2; tentative D call: TRBD1 (5 bases). V was pared by 0 bases and J by 0 bases, with 11 bases between. Germline V lookup: CDR1 DFQATT, CDR2 SNEGSKA (reference sequence). The CDR3 has 16 amino acids. CDR3 bases: TGCAGTGCTAGAGATCAGGGCAGGGCGAACACCGGGGAGCTGTTTTTT. Encoded protein: CSARDQGRANTGELFF.

The rearrangement links TRBV12-3 or TRBV12-4 to TRBJ2-7, with D possibly being TRBD1 (6 bases). V was shortened by 6 bases and J by 2 bases, with 14 bases between the two germline ends. The CDR3 runs 14 residues. The DNA of the CDR3 is TGTGCCAGCAGCCCTCGACAGGTACCCTACGAGCAGTACTTC. It codes for CASSPRQVPYEQYF.

This clonotype was counted at least ten times. The V gene is TRBV5-5, the J gene TRBJ1-5; D is undetermined. Germline V CDR1 and CDR2: SGHKS, YYEKEE (reference sequence). This CDR3 comprises 13 residues. Trimming cost V 4 bases and J 6 bases, with 11 bases left between them. CDR3 nucleotide sequence: TGTGCCAGCAGCATGGGTGGGGTTCAGCCCCAGCATTTT. Amino acids: CASSMGGVQPQHF.

This chain joins TRBV7-3 and TRBJ2-2; the D is unclear. V dropped 1 base and J dropped 4 bases, with 10 bases sitting between them. Germline lookup yields CDR1 SGHTA and CDR2 FQGTGA. CDR3 length equals 15 residues. Here the CDR3 reads CASSLSPESTGELFF. CDR3 nucleotides: TGTGCCAGCAGCTTAAGTCCTGAATCCACCGGGGAGCTGTTTTTT.

This clonotype has ten or more counts. V gene TRBV7-9 combines with J gene TRBJ2-3; possibly TRBD1 or TRBD2 for D (6 bases each). The CDR3 contains 16 residues. Trimming pared 4 bases from V and 2 bases from J, leaving 16 bases between. Germline CDR1 SEHNR, CDR2 FQNEAQ (reference sequence). Written as DNA, the CDR3 is TGTGCCAGCAGCTCGACGGGGGCCCTGGACACAGATACGCAGTATTTT. This codes for CASSSTGALDTDTQYF.

The chain is built from TRBV7-2 and TRBJ1-1, with D unresolved. V lost 5 bases and J lost 4, with 14 bases in between. CDR1 and CDR2 from the germline V gene are SGHTA and FQGNSA. This CDR3 is 14 amino acids long. The CDR3 nucleotides are TGTGCCAGCAGCCTAACAGCGGGCAGCACTGAAGCTTTCTTT. This codes for CASSLTAGSTEAFF. Full variable domain (missing parts from reference TRBV7-2 and TRBJ1-1): GAGVSQSPSNKVTEKGKDVELRCDPISGHTALYWYRQSLGQGLEFLIYFQGNSAPDKSGLPSDRFSAERTGGSVSTLTIQRTQQEDSAVYLCASSLTAGSTEAFFGQGTRLTVV.

This clonotype was seen at least ten times. The chain joins TRBV18 to TRBJ1-4; a weak D match, TRBD1 (6 bases). In germline, CDR1 is KGHSH, CDR2 LQKENI. V lost 6 bases, J lost 0 bases, and 11 bases lay in between. This CDR3 contains 15 residues. Here the CDR3 reads CASSPDSATNEKLFF. The CDR3 DNA sequence: TGTGCCAGCTCCCCGGACAGTGCAACTAATGAAAAACTGTTTTTT.

There are many counts of this clonotype. CDR3 in DNA: TGTGCCAGCAGTCTAGAGGCAGGGGGCGCGGGCTACACCTTC. Its translation: CASSLEAGGAGYTF. The rearrangement links TRBV7-6 to TRBJ1-2; TRBD1 matches 8 bases. Germline CDR1 is SGHVS and CDR2 is FNYEAQ. The CDR3 loop spans 14 amino acids. V was pared by 6 bases and J by 8 bases, with 11 bases of the junction left unmatched.

For the CDR3, the DNA is TGTGCCAGCAGCTTGCAGGGGGACCTTGAAGCTTTCTTT. Amino acids: CASSLQGDLEAFF. The genes are TRBV11-2 and TRBJ1-1; 7 bases fit TRBD1. Germline assignment: CDR1 SGHAT and CDR2 FQNNGV. The CDR3 spans 13 residues. The trim removed 3 bases at V and 7 bases at J, leaving 5 bases unmatched. Full variable domain (remainder filled in from reference TRBV11-2 and TRBJ1-1): EAGVAQSPRYKIIEKRQSVAFWCNPISGHATLYWYQQILGQGPKLLIQFQNNGVVDDSQLPKDRFSAERLKGVDSTLKIQPAKLEDSAVYLCASSLQGDLEAFFGQGTRLTVV.

This clonotype was detected a few times. The CDR3 here is CSVPGETTNTEAFF. CDR3 nucleotides: TGCAGCGTCCCCGGCGAGACAACAAACACTGAAGCTTTCTTT. The rearrangement joins TRBV29-1 to TRBJ1-1; D is unclear. CDR3 length: 14 residues. V was trimmed by 6 bases and J by 2 bases, leaving 16 bases between them. CDR1 and CDR2 (germline): SQVTM, ANQGSEA.

This clonotype has just a few counts. V and J are TRBV11-3 and TRBJ2-1; 12 bases agree with TRBD2. This CDR3 is 16 amino acids long. The trim removed 5 bases at V and 7 bases at J, leaving 9 bases unmatched. CDR1 and CDR2 from the germline V gene are SGHNT and YENEEA. CDR3 DNA sequence: TGTGCCAGCAGCCCCGGTCTAGCGGGGGGGCGGAATGAGCAGTTCTTC. This sequence encodes CASSPGLAGGRNEQFF.

This clonotype came up a few times. J is TRBJ2-7 and V is TRBV5-1; D may correspond to TRBD1 or TRBD2 (5 bases each). V was clipped by 2 bases and J by 6 bases, with 15 bases between them. This CDR3 is built from 14 residues. Germline assignment: CDR1 SGHRS and CDR2 YFSETQ. In DNA, the CDR3 is TGCGCCAGCAGCTTTGAGGGGCCCCTTGGCGAGCAGTACTTC. This sequence encodes CASSFEGPLGEQYF.

The chain couples TRBV5-1 to TRBJ2-7, with 9 nucleotides matching TRBD2. Trimming took 4 bases from V and 6 from J; bases not matched to a gene: 8. The germline gives CDR1 SGHRS, CDR2 YFSETQ. CDR3 size: 14 residues. The CDR3 here is CASSAAGGLFEQYF. The DNA for the CDR3 is TGCGCCAGCAGCGCAGCGGGGGGCCTGTTCGAGCAGTACTTC.

This clonotype has ten or more counts. This sequence joins TRBV29-1 and TRBJ2-3; perhaps TRBD1 as D (6 bases). V dropped 3 bases and J dropped 0 bases, with 16 bases sitting between them. The germline V gene encodes CDR1 SQVTM and CDR2 ANQGSEA. The CDR3 loop spans 16 amino acids. CDR3 sequence reads: CSVEGWTATSTDTQYF. CDR3 sequence (DNA): TGCAGCGTTGAGGGGTGGACAGCAACGAGCACAGATACGCAGTATTTT.

This clonotype was recorded a few times. V and J are TRBV28 and TRBJ2-3, with D possibly being TRBD2 (5 bases). The V gene lost 7 bases and the J gene lost 4 bases, with 15 bases spanning the gap. This CDR3 spans 14 amino acids. CDR1 is MDHEN and CDR2 is SYDVKM in the germline V gene. DNA for the CDR3: TGTGCCAGCAATATCCCGGGGAGACCAGATACGCAGTATTTT. Its protein is CASNIPGRPDTQYF.